The rows below give T cell receptor beta chains drawn from one sample of a study of vaccination effects on CD4 cells after COVID-19. Sequenced by immunoSEQ multiplex PCR; TCRdb stores in-frame clones only, minus some. The table has fewer than 55,000 clones, around 76% seen once. What these receptors recognize is not known. Sample: CD4+ T cells from PBMCs cultured without peptide, taken after COVID-19 vaccination. Every receptor here comes from a human donor who had a prior SARS-CoV-2 infection. Both conserved end residues are part of each CDR3. The D gene is left open where the match is weak. For some rows the clone size is stated as once, few or many, or as a class when expanded; others skip it.

TGTGCCAGCAGCCCGGGAGGGGTTCGGAACACTGAAGCTTTCTTT	CASSPGGVRNTEAFF	TRBJ1-1	TRBV5-4	few	.
TGTGCCAGCAGTTACCATGGAAGGGGGGGATCTAGCACAGATACGCAGTATTTT	CASSYHGRGGSSTDTQYF	TRBJ2-3	TRBV6-2/TRBV6-3	.	.
TGTGCCAGCAGTTCAGGGGGCCGCTATGGCTACACCTTC	CASSSGGRYGYTF	TRBJ1-2	TRBV28	few	TRBD1
TGTGCCAGCAGTGCATCGTGGGGCCCCACAGATACGCAGTATTTT	CASSASWGPTDTQYF	TRBJ2-3	TRBV6-4	.	.
TGTGCCAGTAGTACCGGACTAGCAAAAAGCACAGATACGCAGTATTTT	CASSTGLAKSTDTQYF	TRBJ2-3	TRBV19	.	TRBD2
TGTGCCAGCAGCGCCCGGACTTCTAGCACAGATACGCAGTATTTT	CASSARTSSTDTQYF	TRBJ2-3	TRBV9	.	.
TGTGCCAGCAGCCGTTGGGGAAACTATGGCTACACCTTC	CASSRWGNYGYTF	TRBJ1-2	TRBV5-5	few	.
TGTGCCAGCAGCACGATAGCGGGAGGCGAGCAGTACTTC	CASSTIAGGEQYF	TRBJ2-7	TRBV6-2/TRBV6-3	few	TRBD2
TGTGCCAGCAGGCGACAGGAGGTTGGCTACACCTTC	CASRRQEVGYTF	TRBJ1-2	TRBV5-4	.	.
TGTGCCAGTAGTATACTGATCTTTAACACTGAAGCTTTCTTT	CASSILIFNTEAFF	TRBJ1-1	TRBV19	.	.
TGTGCCAGCAGCTTATTAAGTACTCCCAATGAGCAGTTCTTC	CASSLLSTPNEQFF	TRBJ2-1	TRBV7-2	few	.
TGTGCCAGCAGCTTGGCCGCGACGGGGAATGAAAAACTGTTTTTT	CASSLAATGNEKLFF	TRBJ1-4	TRBV5-5	.	.
TGTGCCAGCAGCTTTCTATTGGGGGGGACCGGGGAGCTGTTTTTT	CASSFLLGGTGELFF	TRBJ2-2	TRBV11-3	.	TRBD2
TGTGCCAGCAGCCAGCTGAACAGGAACACTGAAGCTTTCTTT	CASSQLNRNTEAFF	TRBJ1-1	TRBV2	.	.
TGTGCCTGGGGTAATTCCTACGAGCAGTACTTC	CAWGNSYEQYF	TRBJ2-7	TRBV30	few	.
TGTGCCAGCTCACCCGGTTTCAGGGGATCTGGAAACACCATATATTTT	CASSPGFRGSGNTIYF	TRBJ1-3	TRBV18	few	.
TGTGCCAGCAGCGTAGCTTCGGGCACAGATACGCAGTATTTT	CASSVASGTDTQYF	TRBJ2-3	TRBV9	.	.
TGTGCCAGCAGGGATTGGATTACCTACGAGCAGTACTTC	CASRDWITYEQYF	TRBJ2-7	TRBV12-3/TRBV12-4	.	.
TGTGCCAGCAGCTTAGGGTCCGGCTTGAACACTGAAGCTTTCTTT	CASSLGSGLNTEAFF	TRBJ1-1	TRBV11-2	.	.
TGTGCCAGCAGTTACTCGGGAGTTTATGGCTACACCTTC	CASSYSGVYGYTF	TRBJ1-2	TRBV6-5	.	.
TGTGCCACCAGCAGACGTACAGGGGGCAGCGAGACCCAGTACTTC	CATSRRTGGSETQYF	TRBJ2-5	TRBV15	.	TRBD1
TGTGCCAGCAGCTCCAACAGGGGGCACACTGAAGCTTTCTTT	CASSSNRGHTEAFF	TRBJ1-1	TRBV5-5	.	TRBD1
TGTGCCTGCAGGGGTGTAAAGACCCAGTACTTC	CACRGVKTQYF	TRBJ2-5	TRBV30	.	.
TGTGCCAGCAGCTTAGGTCAACAGTATGGCTACACCTTC	CASSLGQQYGYTF	TRBJ1-2	TRBV11-3	.	.
TGTGCCAGCAGCTTGGACAGAGGAAGTAATGAAAAACTGTTTTTT	CASSLDRGSNEKLFF	TRBJ1-4	TRBV6-2/TRBV6-3	few	.
TGTGCCACCAGCCGGGACAGGGTCACAGATACGCAGTATTTT	CATSRDRVTDTQYF	TRBJ2-3	TRBV15	.	TRBD1
TGTGCCAGCAGCCAGGGGTGGGATAGCCCCGAGCAGTACTTC	CASSQGWDSPEQYF	TRBJ2-7	TRBV3-1/TRBV3-2	.	.
TGTGCCTGGAGTCGAAAAGGAGAGGGGGGAGCTGAAGCTTTCTTT	CAWSRKGEGGAEAFF	TRBJ1-1	TRBV30	once	.
TGTGCCACAGGGCCCTATAACAGGGCCGATGAGCAGTTCTTC	CATGPYNRADEQFF	TRBJ2-1	TRBV2	.	.
TGTGCCTGGAGTTGGTCGGAGCTCAAAAACATTCAGTACTTC	CAWSWSELKNIQYF	TRBJ2-4	TRBV30	.	.
TGTGCCAGCAGTTTCACGAACACTGAAGCTTTCTTT	CASSFTNTEAFF	TRBJ1-1	TRBV12-3/TRBV12-4	.	.
TGTGCCAGCAGTAGGAATTCACCCCTCCACTTT	CASSRNSPLHF	TRBJ1-6	TRBV6-4	.	.